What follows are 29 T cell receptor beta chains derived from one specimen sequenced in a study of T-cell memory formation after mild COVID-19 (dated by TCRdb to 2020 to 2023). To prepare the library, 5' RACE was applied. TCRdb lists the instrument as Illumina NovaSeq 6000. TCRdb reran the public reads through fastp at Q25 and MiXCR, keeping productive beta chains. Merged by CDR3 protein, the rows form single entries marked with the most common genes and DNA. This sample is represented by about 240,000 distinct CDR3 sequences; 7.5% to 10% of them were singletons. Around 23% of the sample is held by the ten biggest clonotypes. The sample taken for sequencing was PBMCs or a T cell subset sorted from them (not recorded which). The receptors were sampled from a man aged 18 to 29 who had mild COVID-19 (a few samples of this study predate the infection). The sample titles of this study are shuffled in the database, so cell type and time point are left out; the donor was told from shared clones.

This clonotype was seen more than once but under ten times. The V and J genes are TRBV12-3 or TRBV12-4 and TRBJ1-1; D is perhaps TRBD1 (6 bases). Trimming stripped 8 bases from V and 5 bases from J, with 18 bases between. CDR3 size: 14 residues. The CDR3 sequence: CASGRDTLDTEAFF. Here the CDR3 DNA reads TGTGCCAGCGGACGGGACACCCTCGATACTGAAGCTTTCTTT.

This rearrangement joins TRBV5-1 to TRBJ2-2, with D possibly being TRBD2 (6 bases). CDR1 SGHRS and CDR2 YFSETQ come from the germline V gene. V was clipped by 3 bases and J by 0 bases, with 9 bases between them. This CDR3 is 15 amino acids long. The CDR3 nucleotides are TGCGCCAGCAGCTGGGGGGTTTCGAACACCGGGGAGCTGTTTTTT. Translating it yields CASSWGVSNTGELFF.

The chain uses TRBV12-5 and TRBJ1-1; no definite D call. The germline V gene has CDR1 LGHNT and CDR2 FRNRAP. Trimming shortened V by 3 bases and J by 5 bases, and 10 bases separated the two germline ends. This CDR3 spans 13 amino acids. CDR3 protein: CASGFQVRTEAFF. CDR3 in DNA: TGTGCTAGTGGTTTTCAGGTTCGGACTGAAGCTTTCTTT.

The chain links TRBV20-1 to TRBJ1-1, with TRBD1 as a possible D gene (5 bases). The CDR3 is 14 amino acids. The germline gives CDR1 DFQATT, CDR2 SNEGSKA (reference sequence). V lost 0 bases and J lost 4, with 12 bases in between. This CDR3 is CSARDLGGFTEAFF. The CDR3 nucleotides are TGCAGTGCTAGAGATTTGGGGGGGTTCACTGAAGCTTTCTTT.

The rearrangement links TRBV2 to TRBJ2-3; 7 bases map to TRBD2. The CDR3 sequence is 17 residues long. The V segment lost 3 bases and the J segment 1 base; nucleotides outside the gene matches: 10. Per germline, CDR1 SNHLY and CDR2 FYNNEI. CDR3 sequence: CASSDQERGMRTDTQYF. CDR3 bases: TGTGCCAGCAGTGACCAAGAGCGGGGTATGCGCACAGATACGCAGTATTTT. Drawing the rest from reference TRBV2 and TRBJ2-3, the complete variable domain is EPEVTQTPSHQVTQMGQEVILRCVPISNHLYFYWYRQILGQKVEFLVSFYNNEISEKSEIFDDQFSVERPDGSNFTLKIRSTKLEDSAMYFCASSDQERGMRTDTQYFGPGTRLTVL.

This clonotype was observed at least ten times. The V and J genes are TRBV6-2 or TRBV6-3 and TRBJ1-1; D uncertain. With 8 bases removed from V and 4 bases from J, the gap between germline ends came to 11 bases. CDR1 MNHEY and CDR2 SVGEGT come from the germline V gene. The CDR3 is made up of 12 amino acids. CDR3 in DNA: TGTGCCAGCGGACTGATTGGCACTGAAGCTTTCTTT. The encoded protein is CASGLIGTEAFF.

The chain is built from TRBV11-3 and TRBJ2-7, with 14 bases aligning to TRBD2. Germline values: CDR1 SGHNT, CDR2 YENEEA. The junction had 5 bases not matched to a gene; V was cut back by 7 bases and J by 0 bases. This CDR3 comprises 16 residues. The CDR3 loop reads CASTRTSGGCSYEQYV. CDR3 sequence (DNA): TGTGCCAGCACACGGACTAGCGGGGGGTGCTCCTACGAGCAGTACGTC.

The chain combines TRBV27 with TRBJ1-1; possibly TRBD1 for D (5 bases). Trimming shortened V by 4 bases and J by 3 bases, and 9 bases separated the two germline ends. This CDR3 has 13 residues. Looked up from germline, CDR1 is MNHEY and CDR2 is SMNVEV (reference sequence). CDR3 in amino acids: CASSSEGDTEAFF. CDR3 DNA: TGTGCCAGCAGTTCCGAAGGGGACACTGAAGCTTTCTTT.

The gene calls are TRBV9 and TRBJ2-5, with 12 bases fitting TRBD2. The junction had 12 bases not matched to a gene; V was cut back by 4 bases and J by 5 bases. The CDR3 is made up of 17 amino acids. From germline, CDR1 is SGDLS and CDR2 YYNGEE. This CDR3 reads CASSPGASGGALETQYF. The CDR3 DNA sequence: TGTGCCAGCAGCCCTGGGGCTAGCGGGGGGGCCCTGGAGACCCAGTACTTC.

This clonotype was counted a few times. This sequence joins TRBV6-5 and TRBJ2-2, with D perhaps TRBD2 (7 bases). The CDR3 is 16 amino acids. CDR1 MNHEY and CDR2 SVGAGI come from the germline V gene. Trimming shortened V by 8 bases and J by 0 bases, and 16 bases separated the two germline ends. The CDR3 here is CASRRRGAANTGELFF. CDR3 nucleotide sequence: TGTGCCAGCCGAAGACGGGGGGCGGCGAACACCGGGGAGCTGTTTTTT.

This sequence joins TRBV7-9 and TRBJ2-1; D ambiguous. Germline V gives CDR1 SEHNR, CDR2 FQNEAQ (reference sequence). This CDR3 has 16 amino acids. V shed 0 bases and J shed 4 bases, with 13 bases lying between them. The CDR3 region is CASSLAVQKRYNEQFF. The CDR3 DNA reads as TGTGCCAGCAGCTTAGCGGTACAGAAGCGATACAATGAGCAGTTCTTC.

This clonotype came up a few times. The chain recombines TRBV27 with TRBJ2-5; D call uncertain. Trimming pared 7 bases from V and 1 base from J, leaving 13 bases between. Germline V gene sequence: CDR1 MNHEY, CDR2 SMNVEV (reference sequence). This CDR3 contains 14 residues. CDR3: CASILPPGQETQYF. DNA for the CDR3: TGTGCCAGCATCCTCCCGCCGGGCCAAGAGACCCAGTACTTC.

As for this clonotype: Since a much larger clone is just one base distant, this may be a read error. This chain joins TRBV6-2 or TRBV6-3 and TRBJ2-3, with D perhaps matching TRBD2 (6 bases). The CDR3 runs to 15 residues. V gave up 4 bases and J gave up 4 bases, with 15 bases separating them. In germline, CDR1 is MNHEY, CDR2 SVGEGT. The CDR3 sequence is CASSWGERLSDTQYF. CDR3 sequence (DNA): TGTGCCAGCAGTTGGGGGGAAAGATTATCAGATACGCAGTATTTT.

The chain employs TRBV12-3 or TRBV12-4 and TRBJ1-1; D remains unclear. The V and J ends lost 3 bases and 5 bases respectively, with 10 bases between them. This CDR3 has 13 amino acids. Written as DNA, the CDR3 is TGTGCCAGCAGTTTTAGGAGTTGGACTGAAGCTTTCTTT. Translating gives CASSFRSWTEAFF.

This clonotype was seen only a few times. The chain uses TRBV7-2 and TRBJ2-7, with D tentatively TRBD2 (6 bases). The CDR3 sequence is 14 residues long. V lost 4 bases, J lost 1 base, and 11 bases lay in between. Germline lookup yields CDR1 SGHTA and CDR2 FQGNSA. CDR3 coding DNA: TGTGCCAGCAGCTCCCCGGGACTTTCCTACGAGCAGTACTTC. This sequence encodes CASSSPGLSYEQYF. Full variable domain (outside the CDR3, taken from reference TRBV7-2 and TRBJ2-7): GAGVSQSPSNKVTEKGKDVELRCDPISGHTALYWYRQSLGQGLEFLIYFQGNSAPDKSGLPSDRFSAERTGGSVSTLTIQRTQQEDSAVYLCASSSPGLSYEQYFGPGTRLTVT.

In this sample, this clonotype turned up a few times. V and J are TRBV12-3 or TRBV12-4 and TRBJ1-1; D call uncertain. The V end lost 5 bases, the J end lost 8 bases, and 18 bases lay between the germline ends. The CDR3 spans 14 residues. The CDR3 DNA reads TGTGCCAGCAGTGCTATTTCCGTCGCGGCGGAAGCTTTCTTT. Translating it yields CASSAISVAAEAFF.

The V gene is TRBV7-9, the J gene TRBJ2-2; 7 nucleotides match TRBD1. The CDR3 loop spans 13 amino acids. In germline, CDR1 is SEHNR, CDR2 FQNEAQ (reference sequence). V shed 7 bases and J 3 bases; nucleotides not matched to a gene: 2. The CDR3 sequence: CASITGDTGELFF. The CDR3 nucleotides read TGTGCCAGCATAACAGGGGACACCGGGGAGCTGTTTTTT.

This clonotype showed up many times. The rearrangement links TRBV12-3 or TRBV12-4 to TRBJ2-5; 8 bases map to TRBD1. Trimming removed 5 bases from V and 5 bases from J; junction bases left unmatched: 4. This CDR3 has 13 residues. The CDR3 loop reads CASSLRDRETQYF. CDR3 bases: TGTGCCAGCAGTCTCCGGGACAGGGAGACCCAGTACTTC.

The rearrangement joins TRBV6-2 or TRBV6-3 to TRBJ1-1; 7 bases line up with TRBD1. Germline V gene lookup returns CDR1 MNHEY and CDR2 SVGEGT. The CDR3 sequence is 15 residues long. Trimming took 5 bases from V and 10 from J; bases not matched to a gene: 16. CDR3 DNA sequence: TGTGCCAGCAGTCCTAGGGGGCAGGGAGACATTCGAGCTTTCTTT. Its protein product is CASSPRGQGDIRAFF.

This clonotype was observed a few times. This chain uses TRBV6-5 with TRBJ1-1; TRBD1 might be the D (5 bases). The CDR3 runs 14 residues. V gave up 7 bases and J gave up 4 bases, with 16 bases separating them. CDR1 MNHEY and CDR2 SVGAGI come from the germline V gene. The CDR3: CASKDWDGLTEAFF. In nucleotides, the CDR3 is TGTGCCAGCAAAGACTGGGACGGGCTCACTGAAGCTTTCTTT.

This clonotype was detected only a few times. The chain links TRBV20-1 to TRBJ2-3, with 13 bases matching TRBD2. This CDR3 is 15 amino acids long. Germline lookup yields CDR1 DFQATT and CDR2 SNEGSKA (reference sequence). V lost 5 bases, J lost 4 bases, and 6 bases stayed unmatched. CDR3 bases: TGCAGTGCTTCGGGACTAGCGGGGACTCCAGATACGCAGTATTTT. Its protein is CSASGLAGTPDTQYF.

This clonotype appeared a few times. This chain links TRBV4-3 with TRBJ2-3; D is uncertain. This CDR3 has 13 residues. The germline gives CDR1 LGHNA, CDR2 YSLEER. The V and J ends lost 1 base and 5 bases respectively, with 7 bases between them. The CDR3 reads CASSQVLLDTQYF. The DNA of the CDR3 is TGCGCCAGCAGCCAAGTGCTCTTAGATACGCAGTATTTT.

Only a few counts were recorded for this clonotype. The CDR3 reads CASSLNRGSNQPQHF. The CDR3 DNA is TGTGCCAGCAGTTTGAACAGGGGTAGCAATCAGCCCCAGCATTTT. This sequence joins TRBV5-5 and TRBJ1-5, with TRBD1 matching over 7 bases. Trimming at V came to 5 bases and at J to 0 bases, leaving 5 bases not matched to a gene. The CDR3 runs to 15 residues. Germline V gene lookup returns CDR1 SGHKS and CDR2 YYEKEE (reference sequence).

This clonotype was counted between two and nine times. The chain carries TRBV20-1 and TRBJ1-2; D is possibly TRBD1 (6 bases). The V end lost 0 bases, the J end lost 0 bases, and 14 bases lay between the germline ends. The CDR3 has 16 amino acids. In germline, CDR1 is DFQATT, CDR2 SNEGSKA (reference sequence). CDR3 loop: CSARDLAWGPNYGYTF. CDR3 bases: TGCAGTGCTAGAGATTTAGCGTGGGGGCCTAACTATGGCTACACCTTC.

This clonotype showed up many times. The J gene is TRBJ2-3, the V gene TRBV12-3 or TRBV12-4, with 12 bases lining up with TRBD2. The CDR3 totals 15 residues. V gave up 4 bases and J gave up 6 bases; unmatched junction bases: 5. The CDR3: CASSSLGTSGDTQYF. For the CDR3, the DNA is TGTGCCAGCAGTTCCCTTGGGACTAGCGGGGATACGCAGTATTTT.

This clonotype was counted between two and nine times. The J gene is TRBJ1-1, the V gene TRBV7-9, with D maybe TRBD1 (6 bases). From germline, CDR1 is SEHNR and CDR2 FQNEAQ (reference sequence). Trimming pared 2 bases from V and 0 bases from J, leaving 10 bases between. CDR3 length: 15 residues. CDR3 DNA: TGTGCCAGCAGCTTACCGGGGGGCTTGAACACTGAAGCTTTCTTT. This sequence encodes CASSLPGGLNTEAFF.

CDR3 sequence reads: CASSLRRTAGGETQYF. CDR3 nucleotides: TGCGCCAGCAGCCTCAGGCGGACGGCGGGGGGAGAGACCCAGTACTTC. The chain has TRBV4-1 and TRBJ2-5; 8 bases line up with TRBD2. Germline-derived CDR1 and CDR2 are MGHRA and YSYEKL. The CDR3 has 16 residues. The trim removed 4 bases at V and 4 bases at J, leaving 11 bases unmatched.

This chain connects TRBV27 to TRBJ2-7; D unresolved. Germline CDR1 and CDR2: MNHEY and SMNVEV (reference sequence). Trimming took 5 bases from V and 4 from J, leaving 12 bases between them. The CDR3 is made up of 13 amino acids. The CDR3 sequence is CASSPSWRYEQYV. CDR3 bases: TGTGCCAGCAGTCCATCCTGGCGGTACGAGCAGTACGTC.

CDR3 nucleotide sequence: TGCGCCAGCAGCCAAGAGGGGGGGACAGGGGGCTTTCGTCGGTTCTTC. This codes for CASSQEGGTGGFRRFF. The gene calls are TRBV4-3 and TRBJ2-1; 12 nucleotides agree with TRBD1. Trimming took 0 bases from V and 15 from J; bases not matched to a gene: 12. The V gene's germline CDR1 is LGHNA and CDR2 YSLEER. CDR3 length equals 16 residues.